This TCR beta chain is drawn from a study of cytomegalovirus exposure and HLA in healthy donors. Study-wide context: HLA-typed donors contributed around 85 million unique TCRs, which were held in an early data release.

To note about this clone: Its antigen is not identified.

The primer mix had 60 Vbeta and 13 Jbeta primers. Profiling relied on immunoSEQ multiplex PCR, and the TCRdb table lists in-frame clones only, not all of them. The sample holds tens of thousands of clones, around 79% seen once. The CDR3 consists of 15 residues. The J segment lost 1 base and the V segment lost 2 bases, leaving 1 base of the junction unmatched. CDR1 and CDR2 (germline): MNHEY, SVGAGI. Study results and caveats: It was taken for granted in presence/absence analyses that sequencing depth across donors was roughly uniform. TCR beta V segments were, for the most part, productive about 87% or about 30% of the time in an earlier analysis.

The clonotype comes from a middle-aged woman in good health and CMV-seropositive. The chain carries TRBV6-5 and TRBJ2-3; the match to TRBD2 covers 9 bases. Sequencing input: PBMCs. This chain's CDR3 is CASSYQRGGTDTQYF. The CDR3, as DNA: TGTGCCAGCAGTTACCAGCGGGGGGGCACAGATACGCAGTATTTT.